The 2 T cell receptor beta chains below come from one sample, sequenced in a study of blood T cell repertoires in COVID-19 (dated by TCRdb to between 2020 and 2021). The protocol used for the library was the immunoSEQ multiplex PCR assay. As stored in TCRdb, this immuneACCESS dataset retains in-frame rearrangements with V and J assigned. A fraction of the clones does not appear; measured against another copy, unresolved V genes explain less than half of the discrepancy, and the remainder lacks a known reason. The sample table holds about 250,000 clones, of which around 86% were seen once. The ten top clones hold 0.85% to 1% of the sample. Sequencing input: peripheral blood. The receptor set was obtained from a woman aged 40 to 50 who had recovered from COVID-19.

The chain carries TRBV10-3 and TRBJ1-2; 10 bases are shared with TRBD1. The CDR3 contains 13 residues. V shed 6 bases, J shed 5 bases, and the junction held 3 bases outside the gene matches. Germline CDR1 reads ENHRY; CDR2 reads SYGVKD. For the CDR3, the DNA is TGTGCCATCAGGGGACAGGGGCCTTATGGCTACACCTTC. Its protein product is CAIRGQGPYGYTF.

This rearrangement joins TRBV10-3 to TRBJ2-2; no definite D call. The V end was cut by 4 bases, the J end by 2 bases, with 14 bases between. The V gene's germline CDR1 is ENHRY and CDR2 SYGVKD. The CDR3 has 16 amino acids. This CDR3 reads CAISVSVPPNTGELFF. DNA of the CDR3: TGTGCCATCAGTGTTTCGGTCCCCCCCAACACCGGGGAGCTGTTTTTT.